Below, 10 T cell receptor beta chains from the same sample are listed, as sequenced in a study of T cells in Graves' hyperthyroidism and ophthalmopathy. Researchers amplified the TCR beta CDR3 regions from RNA transcripts. Primed by the HTBI set, a first-round RT-PCR was run on the TCR CDR3. TCRdb reprocessed the multiplex PCR reads via MiXCR and lists one record per CDR3 protein. Of around 760,000 distinct CDR3 sequences in the sample, roughly 32% were seen once. The source material was blood. The receptors stem from a woman between 40 and 50 years old with Graves' hyperthyroidism.

V usage is TRBV7-9 and J usage is TRBJ2-7; the match to TRBD1 covers 9 bases. The CDR3 spans 15 residues. The germline V gene has CDR1 SEHNR and CDR2 FQNEAQ (reference sequence). Trimming cost V 5 bases and J 3 bases; bases outside gene matches: 8. The CDR3 protein is CASSHRDRVNYEQYF. The CDR3 DNA reads as TGTGCCAGCAGCCACCGGGACAGGGTAAACTACGAGCAGTACTTC.

A remark on this clonotype: Compared with germline, one end of the junction differs, possibly owing to a read error. The rearrangement uses TRBV10-3 and TRBJ1-1; no reliable D call. CDR1 is ENHRY and CDR2 is SYGVKD in the germline V gene. This CDR3 is built from 13 residues. The CDR3 here is CASSYGRVTEAFF. The CDR3 DNA reads as TGTGCCAGCAGTTACGGACGGGTCACTGAAGCTTTCTTT.

There are many counts of this clonotype. V is TRBV29-1 and J is TRBJ2-7, with TRBD1 as a possible D gene (5 bases). Trimming stripped 5 bases from V and 9 bases from J, with 17 bases between. CDR1 is SQVTM and CDR2 is ANQGSEA in the germline V gene. CDR3 size: 12 residues. The CDR3 loop reads CSVLRSGLAQYF. The CDR3 DNA follows: TGCAGCGTTCTCCGATCAGGGTTGGCGCAGTACTTC.

This clonotype was picked up many times. The chain combines TRBV10-3 with TRBJ1-1; perhaps TRBD1 as D (6 bases). Germline CDR1 is ENHRY and CDR2 is SYGVKD. Trimming took off 7 bases at V and 3 bases at J, with 15 bases between the two ends. This CDR3 has 14 residues. CDR3: CAIKNREIDTEAFF. CDR3 in DNA: TGTGCCATCAAAAACAGGGAGATAGACACTGAAGCTTTCTTT.

This clonotype came up many times. This rearrangement joins TRBV7-2 to TRBJ1-3, with TRBD1 matching over 7 bases. This CDR3 has 14 residues. V lost 1 base to trimming and J lost 8 bases; unmatched junction nucleotides: 5. Germline loops: CDR1 SGHTA, CDR2 FQGNSA. The CDR3 loop is CASSLGAGGYTIYF. The CDR3 DNA reads as TGTGCCAGCAGCTTAGGGGCAGGGGGTTACACCATATATTTT.

The chain carries TRBV20-1 and TRBJ1-5; no firm D call. The germline gives CDR1 DFQATT, CDR2 SNEGSKA (reference sequence). V lost 4 bases and J 0 bases, leaving 7 bases between the germline ends. The CDR3 has 13 amino acids. DNA for the CDR3: TGCAGTGCTATTAGGGATAGCAATCAGCCCCAGCATTTT. Translation gives CSAIRDSNQPQHF.

This chain connects TRBV20-1 to TRBJ2-7; unclear D gene. Deletions cut 0 bases from V and 3 bases from J, with 15 bases between. This CDR3 comprises 15 residues. CDR1 and CDR2 (germline): DFQATT, SNEGSKA (reference sequence). The CDR3 DNA reads TGCAGTGCTAGAGATGGAACAGATCCTAACTACGAGCAGTACTTC. Its translation is CSARDGTDPNYEQYF.

This clonotype showed up many times. V is TRBV24-1 and J is TRBJ2-7; unclear D gene. V lost 4 bases and J 7 bases, leaving 13 bases between the germline ends. CDR1 is KGHDR and CDR2 is SFDVKD in the germline V gene. The CDR3 sequence is 13 residues long. The chain's CDR3 is CATSDTFVTEQYF. The CDR3 coding sequence is TGTGCCACCAGTGACACTTTCGTAACTGAGCAGTACTTC.

V and J are TRBV24-1 and TRBJ2-7, with D tentatively TRBD1 (6 bases). V was trimmed by 5 bases and J by 0 bases, leaving 7 bases between them. The CDR3 runs 13 residues. Germline V lookup: CDR1 KGHDR, CDR2 SFDVKD. In nucleotides, the CDR3 is TGTGCCACCAGTGGGGACACCTCCTACGAGCAGTACTTC. It yields the protein CATSGDTSYEQYF.

About this clonotype itself: The junction differs from germline at one of its ends, possibly a read error. The chain employs TRBV10-3 and TRBJ2-7; 7 bases map to TRBD2. This CDR3 spans 16 amino acids. CDR1 and CDR2 from the germline V gene are ENHRY and SYGVKD. CDR3 region: CASSYSGLVGEDEQYF. CDR3 nucleotide sequence: TGTGCCAGCAGTTACTCTGGACTAGTGGGAGAGGACGAGCAGTACTTC.